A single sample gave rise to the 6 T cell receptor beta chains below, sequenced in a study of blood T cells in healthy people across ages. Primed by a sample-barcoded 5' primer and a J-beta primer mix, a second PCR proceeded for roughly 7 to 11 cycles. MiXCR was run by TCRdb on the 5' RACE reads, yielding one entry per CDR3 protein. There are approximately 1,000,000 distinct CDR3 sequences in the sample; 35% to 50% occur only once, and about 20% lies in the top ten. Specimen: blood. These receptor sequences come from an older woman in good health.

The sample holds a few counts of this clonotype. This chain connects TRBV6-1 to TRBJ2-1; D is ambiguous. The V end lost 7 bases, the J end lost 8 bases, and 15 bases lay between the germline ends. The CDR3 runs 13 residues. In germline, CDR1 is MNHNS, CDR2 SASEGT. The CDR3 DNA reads TGTGCCAGCACCTGGCGTACCTGGGATGAGCAGTTCTTC. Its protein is CASTWRTWDEQFF.

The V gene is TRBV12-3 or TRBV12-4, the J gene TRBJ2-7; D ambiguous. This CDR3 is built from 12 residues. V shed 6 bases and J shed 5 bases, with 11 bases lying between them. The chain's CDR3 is CASSSNRDEQYF. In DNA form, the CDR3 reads TGTGCCAGCAGCTCAAACCGGGACGAGCAGTACTTC.

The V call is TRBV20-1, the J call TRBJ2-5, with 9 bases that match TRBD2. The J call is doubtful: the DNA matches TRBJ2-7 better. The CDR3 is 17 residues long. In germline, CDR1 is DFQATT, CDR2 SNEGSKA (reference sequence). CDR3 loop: CSARDDSASGIPYEQYF. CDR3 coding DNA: TGCAGTGCTAGAGATGATTCGGCTAGCGGGATCCCCTACGAGCAGTACTTC.

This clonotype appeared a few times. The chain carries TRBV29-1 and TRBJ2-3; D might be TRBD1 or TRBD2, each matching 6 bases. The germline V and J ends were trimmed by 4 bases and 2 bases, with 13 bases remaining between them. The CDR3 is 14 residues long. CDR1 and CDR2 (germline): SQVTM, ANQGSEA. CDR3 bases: TGCAGCGTTGGGGGAGGACAGCTCACAGATACGCAGTATTTT. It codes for CSVGGGQLTDTQYF.

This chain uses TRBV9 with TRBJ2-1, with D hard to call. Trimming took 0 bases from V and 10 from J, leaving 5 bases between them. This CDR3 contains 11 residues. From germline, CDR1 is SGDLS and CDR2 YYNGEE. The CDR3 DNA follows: TGTGCCAGCAGCGTAGTTGGAGAGCAGTTCTTC. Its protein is CASSVVGEQFF.

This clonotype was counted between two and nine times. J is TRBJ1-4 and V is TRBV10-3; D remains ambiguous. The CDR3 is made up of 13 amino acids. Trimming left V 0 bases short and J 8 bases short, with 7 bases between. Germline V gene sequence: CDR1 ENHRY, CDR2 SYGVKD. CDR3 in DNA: TGTGCCATCAGTGAGTCGAGGGCAGAAAAACTGTTTTTT. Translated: CAISESRAEKLFF.